These 31 T cell receptor beta chains were sequenced from one sample in a study of cytomegalovirus exposure and HLA in healthy donors. Produced via immunoSEQ multiplex PCR; TCRdb's table is partial and in-frame only. The sample contains approximately 100,000 clones, around 88% of which appear only once. The specimen sequenced was PBMCs. All receptors derive from a woman in her 30s in good health and CMV-seronegative.

The gene calls are TRBV6-5 and TRBJ2-7, with TRBD2 matching 8 bases. This CDR3 comprises 13 residues. V dropped 7 bases and J dropped 7; count of bases not matched to a gene: 9. CDR1 and CDR2 (germline): MNHEY, SVGAGI. CDR3 region: CASKPSGPREQYF. CDR3 DNA: TGTGCCAGCAAGCCTAGCGGGCCCAGGGAGCAGTACTTC.

V and J are TRBV29-1 and TRBJ1-3; D remains ambiguous. The V gene lost 6 bases and the J gene lost 0 bases, with 12 bases spanning the gap. Germline V gene lookup returns CDR1 SQVTM and CDR2 ANQGSEA. This CDR3 is built from 14 residues. In DNA form, the CDR3 reads TGCAGCGTCTCCCAACTTGGCTCTGGAAACACCATATATTTT. Amino acids: CSVSQLGSGNTIYF.

The J gene is TRBJ2-6, the V gene TRBV10-3; perhaps TRBD1 as D (6 bases). The CDR3 has 17 amino acids. Trimming took off 6 bases at V and 0 bases at J, with 15 bases between the two ends. CDR1 and CDR2 (germline): ENHRY, SYGVKD. DNA for the CDR3: TGTGCCATCAGCCAATCCGGACAGACCTCTGGGGCCAACGTCCTGACTTTC. Its translation is CAISQSGQTSGANVLTF.

With regard to this clone: The same CDR3 also results from other DNA sequences found in this sample. The chain uses TRBV10-3 and TRBJ2-7, with 8 bases that match TRBD2. The J segment lost 0 bases and the V segment lost 0 bases, leaving 1 base of the junction unmatched. In germline, CDR1 is ENHRY, CDR2 SYGVKD. The CDR3 contains 15 residues. CDR3: CAISESSGISYEQYF. For the CDR3, the DNA is TGTGCCATCAGTGAGTCTAGCGGGATCTCCTACGAGCAGTACTTC.

This chain uses TRBV5-1 with TRBJ1-1, with D tentatively TRBD1 (6 bases). V lost 0 bases and J lost 9, with 21 bases in between. This CDR3 has 16 residues. CDR1 is SGHRS and CDR2 is YFSETQ in the germline V gene. The CDR3 sequence is CASSLGVDRTVDKAFF. The CDR3 nucleotides are TGCGCCAGCAGCTTGGGGGTAGACAGGACCGTTGACAAAGCTTTCTTT.

The V call is TRBV11-3, the J call TRBJ2-4, with unresolved D. CDR1 is SGHNT and CDR2 is YENEEA in the germline V gene. This CDR3 region has 15 residues. Trimming pared 5 bases from V and 0 bases from J, leaving 11 bases between. In DNA form, the CDR3 reads TGTGCCAGCAGCCCATCTAGTCTAGCCAAAAACATTCAGTACTTC. Amino acids: CASSPSSLAKNIQYF.

This chain links TRBV13 with TRBJ1-4; maybe TRBD1 (5 bases). V lost 9 bases and J 5 bases, leaving 19 bases between the germline ends. The CDR3 spans 15 residues. Germline V gene data show CDR1 as PRHDT and CDR2 as FYEKMQ (reference sequence). CDR3 sequence (DNA): TGTGCCAGTAGGCGGGGTTCCGGGGCCAATGAAAAACTGTTTTTT. It specifies CASRRGSGANEKLFF.

The chain uses TRBV4-1 and TRBJ2-7; 12 bases are a match to TRBD1. Looked up from germline, CDR1 is MGHRA and CDR2 is YSYEKL. Losses at the gene ends were 0 bases for V and 9 bases for J; bases not matched to a gene: 9. CDR3 length equals 16 residues. CDR3 sequence reads: CASSQDWGDRGLLQYF. The CDR3 DNA reads as TGCGCCAGCAGCCAAGATTGGGGGGACAGGGGGCTATTGCAGTACTTC.

This clone appeared once. The V and J genes are TRBV10-3 and TRBJ2-2; TRBD1 matches 7 bases. V lost 0 bases to trimming and J lost 3 bases; unmatched junction nucleotides: 4. CDR3 length equals 16 residues. Looked up from germline, CDR1 is ENHRY and CDR2 is SYGVKD. As DNA, the CDR3 is TGTGCCATCAGTGAGTCGACAGGGAGAGACACCGGGGAGCTGTTTTTT. This codes for CAISESTGRDTGELFF.

The chain uses TRBV7-2 and TRBJ1-3; D remains ambiguous. There are 16 residues in the CDR3. Germline loops: CDR1 SGHTA, CDR2 FQGNSA. The V and J ends lost 3 bases and 0 bases respectively, with 12 bases between them. CDR3 sequence (DNA): TGTGCCAGCAGCTTGCGTCGGGGTGGCTCTGGAAACACCATATATTTT. This gives the protein CASSLRRGGSGNTIYF.

V and J are TRBV9 and TRBJ1-1; D might be TRBD1 (5 bases). Germline V CDR1 and CDR2: SGDLS, YYNGEE. This CDR3 contains 15 residues. V was trimmed by 4 bases and J by 1 base, leaving 14 bases between them. CDR3 region: CASSPRTGANTEAFF. Written as DNA, the CDR3 is TGTGCCAGCAGCCCCCGAACAGGTGCGAACACTGAAGCTTTCTTT.

This clone was seen a few times. The chain employs TRBV18 and TRBJ2-6, with unresolved D. This CDR3 contains 17 residues. V was shortened by 0 bases and J by 0 bases, with 9 bases between the two germline ends. Per the germline V gene, CDR1 is KGHSH and CDR2 is LQKENI. The CDR3 coding sequence is TGTGCCAGCTCACCACCTACAATAATCTCTGGGGCCAACGTCCTGACTTTC. This encodes CASSPPTIISGANVLTF.

This clone was picked up one time. The V gene is TRBV5-4, the J gene TRBJ2-5, with D possibly being TRBD1 (5 bases). V was pared by 0 bases and J by 4 bases, with 13 bases between. The CDR3 length is 15 residues. Per germline, CDR1 SGHNT and CDR2 YYREEE (reference sequence). CDR3 nucleotides: TGTGCCAGCAGCTTGGTTCAGGGCCTCGGAGAGACCCAGTACTTC. Amino acids: CASSLVQGLGETQYF.

V gene TRBV2 combines with J gene TRBJ2-6, with D possibly being TRBD1 (5 bases). Trimming took off 7 bases at V and 2 bases at J, with 9 bases between the two ends. CDR1 is SNHLY, CDR2 FYNNEI, per germline. The CDR3 covers 14 residues. DNA for the CDR3: TGTGCCAGCATTCAGGACACTGGGGCCAACGTCCTGACTTTC. It specifies CASIQDTGANVLTF.

The chain employs TRBV11-2 and TRBJ2-2; TRBD1 is a possible D gene (6 bases). The CDR3 runs to 15 residues. CDR1 SGHAT and CDR2 FQNNGV come from the germline V gene. Trimming took off 5 bases at V and 2 bases at J, with 12 bases between the two ends. The CDR3 DNA reads TGTGCCAGCAGCCAGGGGTCAACCAACACCGGGGAGCTGTTTTTT. This sequence encodes CASSQGSTNTGELFF.

The chain carries TRBV2 and TRBJ1-4; the match to TRBD1 covers 9 bases. The CDR3 runs 14 residues. V trimming: 6 bases; J trimming: 5 bases; junction bases outside the gene matches: 4. Germline CDR1 reads SNHLY; CDR2 reads FYNNEI. CDR3 nucleotide sequence: TGTGCCAGCAGACCGGGACAGGGAAATGAAAAACTGTTTTTT. Its translation: CASRPGQGNEKLFF. Complete variable domain (other parts from reference TRBV2 and TRBJ1-4): EPEVTQTPSHQVTQMGQEVILRCVPISNHLYFYWYRQILGQKVEFLVSFYNNEISEKSEIFDDQFSVERPDGSNFTLKIRSTKLEDSAMYFCASRPGQGNEKLFFGSGTQLSVL.

The V and J genes are TRBV6-5 and TRBJ2-3, with D tentatively TRBD2 (5 bases). Deletions cut 3 bases from V and 11 bases from J, with 21 bases between. Germline-derived CDR1 and CDR2 are MNHEY and SVGAGI. The CDR3 is made up of 15 amino acids. In DNA form, the CDR3 reads TGTGCCAGCAGTTATGGCTCGGATACGTCGCGGGTGCAGTATTTT. This sequence encodes CASSYGSDTSRVQYF.

Notes on this clone: Within the sample, other DNA sequences also encode this same CDR3. In nucleotides, the CDR3 is TGCGCCAGCAGCGGAGGCTATTCTGGAAACACCATATATTTT. It translates to CASSGGYSGNTIYF. The J gene is TRBJ1-3, the V gene TRBV5-1; no definite D call. This CDR3 is built from 14 residues. V dropped 4 bases and J dropped 1 base, with 9 bases sitting between them. CDR1 is SGHRS, CDR2 YFSETQ, per germline.

In regard to this clone: The junction departs from the called germline gene at one end, perhaps through a read error. This sequence joins TRBV6-1 and TRBJ2-6; weak D call: TRBD2 (5 bases). The CDR3 is 19 residues long. In germline, CDR1 is MNHNS, CDR2 SASEGT. CDR3 coding DNA: TGTGCCAGCAGAGAAGAGAGGGTCTCCCTGAACTCTGGGGCCAACGTCCTGACTTTC. This translates into CASREERVSLNSGANVLTF.

The rearrangement links TRBV7-9 to TRBJ2-7; D is unclear. Per germline, CDR1 SEHNR and CDR2 FQNEAQ (reference sequence). This CDR3 comprises 15 residues. V lost 4 bases to trimming and J lost 2 bases, with 15 bases between them. Here the CDR3 DNA reads TGTGCCAGCAGCTCCCCTGAGGAAGGAGCCTACGAGCAGTACTTC. It codes for CASSSPEEGAYEQYF.

V and J are TRBV7-2 and TRBJ2-7; 8 nucleotides match TRBD1. The ends lost 3 bases at V and 6 bases at J; junction bases unmatched: 10. The germline V gene has CDR1 SGHTA and CDR2 FQGNSA. The CDR3 consists of 15 residues. The CDR3 DNA sequence: TGTGCCAGCAGCTTTACAGGGGGAGTTAACCCCGAGCAGTACTTC. It yields the protein CASSFTGGVNPEQYF.

The chain uses TRBV7-2 and TRBJ2-1; 9 nucleotides match TRBD2. With V trimmed by 5 bases and J by 9 bases, 8 bases remained unmatched. The germline V gene encodes CDR1 SGHTA and CDR2 FQGNSA. The CDR3 consists of 14 residues. In DNA form, the CDR3 reads TGTGCCAGCAGCGAGCCCGGGACTAGCCGTGAGCAGTTCTTC. It is translated as CASSEPGTSREQFF.

The chain has TRBV19 and TRBJ1-1; D is perhaps TRBD1 (6 bases). The CDR3 sequence is 13 residues long. V lost 4 bases to trimming and J lost 11 bases, with 17 bases between them. Germline loops: CDR1 LNHDA, CDR2 SQIVND (reference sequence). The CDR3 loop is CASSTPGTRVAFF. The CDR3 DNA reads TGTGCCAGTAGTACCCCGGGGACACGGGTGGCTTTCTTT.

This chain links TRBV7-8 with TRBJ2-4; TRBD2 is a possible D gene (6 bases). Germline assignment: CDR1 SGHVS and CDR2 FQNEAQ. There are 18 residues in the CDR3. The V gene lost 1 base and the J gene lost 0 bases, with 16 bases spanning the gap. CDR3 protein: CASSLDLASDLAKNIQYF. CDR3 sequence (DNA): TGTGCCAGCAGCTTAGATCTTGCTAGCGATTTAGCCAAAAACATTCAGTACTTC.

The chain uses TRBV5-1 and TRBJ2-3, with 8 nucleotides matching TRBD1. This CDR3 is built from 14 residues. Looked up from germline, CDR1 is SGHRS and CDR2 is YFSETQ. The V and J ends lost 0 bases and 4 bases, in that order; junction bases with no gene match: 1. The CDR3 DNA sequence: TGCGCCAGCAGCTTGGCGACAGGGGCAGATACGCAGTATTTT. As protein: CASSLATGADTQYF.

This chain connects TRBV11-2 to TRBJ1-2; TRBD1 aligns across 8 bases. Germline CDR1 and CDR2: SGHAT and FQNNGV. V lost 5 bases to trimming and J lost 8 bases; unmatched junction nucleotides: 16. This CDR3 contains 16 residues. This CDR3 is CASSPGTGPRGFGYTF. The CDR3 DNA reads as TGTGCCAGCAGCCCAGGGACAGGCCCTCGGGGGTTCGGCTACACCTTC.

This chain joins TRBV9 and TRBJ2-2; 14 nucleotides align to TRBD2. Germline CDR1 SGDLS, CDR2 YYNGEE. This CDR3 has 20 amino acids. Trimming took 0 bases from V and 6 from J; bases not matched to a gene: 13. The CDR3 is CASSVGETSGGEGLAGELFF. The CDR3 DNA sequence: TGTGCCAGCAGCGTAGGAGAGACTAGCGGGGGGGAAGGATTGGCCGGGGAGCTGTTTTTT.

The CDR3 protein is CASILQGGNTEAFF. The CDR3, as DNA: TGTGCCAGCATCCTACAGGGGGGGAACACTGAAGCTTTCTTT. V is TRBV2 and J is TRBJ1-1; TRBD1 matches 8 bases. The V segment lost 7 bases and the J segment 1 base; nucleotides outside the gene matches: 5. Germline V gene sequence: CDR1 SNHLY, CDR2 FYNNEI. The CDR3 contains 14 residues.

The chain is built from TRBV4-3 and TRBJ2-3; D is unclear. Per germline, CDR1 LGHNA and CDR2 YSLEER. The CDR3 consists of 13 residues. Trimming pared 4 bases from V and 3 bases from J, leaving 8 bases between. The CDR3 reads CASSPEVTDTQYF. The CDR3 DNA is TGCGCCAGCAGCCCCGAGGTTACAGATACGCAGTATTTT.

The chain employs TRBV11-2 and TRBJ1-2; TRBD1 is a possible D gene (6 bases). CDR3 length equals 13 residues. Per the germline V gene, CDR1 is SGHAT and CDR2 is FQNNGV. The V end lost 1 base, the J end lost 8 bases, and 11 bases lay between the germline ends. The CDR3 DNA reads TGTGCCAGCAGCTTAGGCTTGACAGGAGGCTACACCTTC. Encoded protein: CASSLGLTGGYTF.

The chain employs TRBV5-4 and TRBJ1-4, with a possible D match to TRBD1 (6 bases). V was trimmed by 4 bases and J by 8 bases, leaving 18 bases between them. Germline CDR1 reads SGHNT; CDR2 reads YYREEE (reference sequence). This CDR3 comprises 15 residues. In nucleotides, the CDR3 is TGTGCCAGCAGCATATGGGGGGGGGCGCGAGAAAAACTGTTTTTT. It specifies CASSIWGGAREKLFF.